This T cell receptor (beta chain) was documented in a study of early T cells in non-severe SARS-CoV-2 infection. Turning to the study itself: Chains were unpaired, as sequencing was done on bulk RNA from unsorted whole blood.

MiXCR was run by TCRdb on the 5' RACE reads, yielding one entry per CDR3 protein. The table lists about 35,000 distinct CDR3 sequences, roughly 6% of them singletons. The CDR3 is 13 amino acids. Germline V CDR1 and CDR2: KGHSH, LQKENI. The germline V and J ends were trimmed by 3 bases and 5 bases, with 10 bases remaining between them. This TCR was sampled from an adult who was a healthcare worker with PCR-confirmed SARS-CoV-2 infection or an uninfected control (not recorded which). This chain links TRBV18 with TRBJ2-5; D unclear. The sample was whole blood, taken at baseline. CDR3 region: CASSPSLRETQYF. In nucleotides, the CDR3 is TGTGCCAGCTCACCCAGCCTCCGGGAGACCCAGTACTTC. Based on the CDR3 plus reference TRBV18 and TRBJ2-5, the full variable domain is NAGVMQNPRHLVRRRGQEARLRCSPMKGHSHVYWYRQLPEEGLKFMVYLQKENIIDESGMPKERFSAEFPKEGPSILRIQQVVRGDSAAYFCASSPSLRETQYFGPGTRLLVL.